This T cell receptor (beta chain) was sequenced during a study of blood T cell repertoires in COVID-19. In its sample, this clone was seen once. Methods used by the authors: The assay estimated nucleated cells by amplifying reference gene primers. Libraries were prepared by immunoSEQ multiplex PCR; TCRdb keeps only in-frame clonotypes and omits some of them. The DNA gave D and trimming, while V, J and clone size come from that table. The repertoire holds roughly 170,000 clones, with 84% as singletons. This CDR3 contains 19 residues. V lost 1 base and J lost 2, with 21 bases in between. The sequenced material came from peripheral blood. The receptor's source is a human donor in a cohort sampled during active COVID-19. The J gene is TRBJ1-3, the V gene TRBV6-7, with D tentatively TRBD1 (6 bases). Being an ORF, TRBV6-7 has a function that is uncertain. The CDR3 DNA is TGTGCCAGCAGTTACTACGAGCGGACAGACCCCCCTGCTGGAAACACCATATATTTT. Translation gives CASSYYERTDPPAGNTIYF.